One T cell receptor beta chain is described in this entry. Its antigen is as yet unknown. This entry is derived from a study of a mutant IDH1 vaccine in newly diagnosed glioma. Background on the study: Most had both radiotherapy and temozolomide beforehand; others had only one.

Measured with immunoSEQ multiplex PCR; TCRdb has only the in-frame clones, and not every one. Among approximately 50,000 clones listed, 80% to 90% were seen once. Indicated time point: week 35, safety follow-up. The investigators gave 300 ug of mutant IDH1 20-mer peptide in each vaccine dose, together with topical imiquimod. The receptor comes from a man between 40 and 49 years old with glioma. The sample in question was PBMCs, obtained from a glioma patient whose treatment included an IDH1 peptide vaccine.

This chain's CDR3 is CAIKTGGADTQYF. CDR3 in DNA: TGTGCCATCAAAACGGGAGGCGCCGATACGCAGTATTTT. The chain links TRBV10-3 to TRBJ2-3; TRBD2 aligns across 7 bases. J gave up 6 bases and V 7 bases, and 7 bases lay outside the gene matches. Per the germline V gene, CDR1 is ENHRY and CDR2 is SYGVKD. The CDR3 covers 13 residues.